The T cell receptor (beta chain) under discussion was sequenced for a study of T cells in Graves' hyperthyroidism and ophthalmopathy. Clinical symptoms, serum thyroxine and TRAb, thyroid ultrasound and orbital computed tomography were used for the diagnoses. Fresh peripheral blood, approximately 10 ml, yielded the PBMCs. Authors of the study amplified TCR beta CDR3 regions from RNA transcripts. HTBI primers were employed in a first-round RT-PCR of the TCR CDR3. TCRdb reanalysed the multiplex PCR reads using MiXCR and keeps one entry per CDR3 protein. The sample holds approximately 720,000 distinct CDR3 sequences, about 19% seen once. Worth noting for this clonotype: Its antigen is not known.

Study outcomes and limitations: Most thyroid clonotypes expanded above 0.001 appeared in blood too. Researchers report that a 13 V-J model separated ophthalmopathy from stable hyperthyroidism.

Sequenced sample: blood. The TCR comes from a woman aged 45-65 years with Graves' hyperthyroidism that later progressed to Graves' ophthalmopathy.

CDR3 nucleotide sequence: TGTGCCAGCTCACCACAGACAGGGGCCAATCAGCCCCAGCATTTT. This gives the protein CASSPQTGANQPQHF. The chain couples TRBV18 to TRBJ1-5, with TRBD1 matching over 8 bases. CDR3 length: 15 amino acids. V shed 1 base and J 3 bases; nucleotides not matched to a gene: 2. Germline V lookup: CDR1 KGHSH, CDR2 LQKENI. Using reference TRBV18 and TRBJ1-5 for the parts outside the CDR3, the full variable domain is NAGVMQNPRHLVRRRGQEARLRCSPMKGHSHVYWYRQLPEEGLKFMVYLQKENIIDESGMPKERFSAEFPKEGPSILRIQQVVRGDSAAYFCASSPQTGANQPQHFGDGTRLSIL.